The rows below give T cell receptor beta chains drawn from one sample of a study of Ad26.COV2.S vaccination and SARS-CoV-2 variants. The method was immunoSEQ multiplex PCR; TCRdb's version includes in-frame clones alone and lacks a portion of them. The table shows approximately 420,000 clones, with about 85% occurring only once. This specimen consisted of peripheral blood, obtained in a trial of Ad26.COV2.S vaccine versus placebo. These TCRs come from a person aged 18-65 years who received the Ad26.COV2.S COVID-19 vaccine or a placebo. Each CDR3 is given with its conserved first and last residue. A D gene is named only where the DNA matches it firmly. Expanded clones get a size class; other rows say once, few or many, or leave the size out.

J gene: TRBJ2-2; clone size: NA; D gene: TRBD1; V gene: TRBV15; CDR3 DNA: TGTGCCACCAGCAGAGTTGGGACAGGGACTTACACCGGGGAGCTGTTTTTT; CDR3 protein: CATSRVGTGTYTGELFF
J gene: TRBJ1-1; clone size: NA; D gene: TRBD1; V gene: TRBV9; CDR3 DNA: TGTGCCAGCAGCGTAACAGGGGGGACTGAAGCTTTCTTT; CDR3 protein: CASSVTGGTEAFF
J gene: TRBJ2-5; clone size: once; D gene: NA; V gene: TRBV5-4; CDR3 DNA: TGTGCCAGCAGAGGGGGGACAAACCAAGAGACCCAGTACTTC; CDR3 protein: CASRGGTNQETQYF
J gene: TRBJ2-2; clone size: NA; D gene: NA; V gene: TRBV7-2; CDR3 DNA: TGTGCCAGCAGCAATGATCTGGGGTTATGGACCGGGGAGCTGTTTTTT; CDR3 protein: CASSNDLGLWTGELFF
J gene: TRBJ1-3; clone size: once; D gene: NA; V gene: TRBV18; CDR3 DNA: TGTGCCAGCTCACCAATCCAGGACGACCTCTCTGGAAACACCATATATTTT; CDR3 protein: CASSPIQDDLSGNTIYF
J gene: TRBJ2-7; clone size: NA; D gene: NA; V gene: TRBV5-6; CDR3 DNA: TGTGCCAGCAGCTTGGGCCCCTTCGACGAGCAGTACTTC; CDR3 protein: CASSLGPFDEQYF
J gene: TRBJ1-5; clone size: NA; D gene: NA; V gene: TRBV19; CDR3 DNA: TGTGCCAGTAGTATCCGAGGGAATAAGCAGCATTTT; CDR3 protein: CASSIRGNKQHF
J gene: TRBJ1-1; clone size: NA; D gene: NA; V gene: TRBV11-2; CDR3 DNA: TGTGCCAGCAGCTCGTTCATCAACACTGAAGCTTTCTTT; CDR3 protein: CASSSFINTEAFF
J gene: TRBJ2-1; clone size: NA; D gene: NA; V gene: TRBV18; CDR3 DNA: TGTGCCAGCTCACCACGGACGGAGGTCGTGGAGCAGTTCTTC; CDR3 protein: CASSPRTEVVEQFF
J gene: TRBJ2-3; clone size: NA; D gene: TRBD1; V gene: TRBV18; CDR3 DNA: TGTGCCAGCTCCCAATCCACCGGGACAGTGACAGATACGCAGTATTTT; CDR3 protein: CASSQSTGTVTDTQYF
J gene: TRBJ2-1; clone size: NA; D gene: NA; V gene: TRBV6-4; CDR3 DNA: TGTGCCAGCAGCGCCTCCGGGACTCCAAATGAGCAGTTCTTC; CDR3 protein: CASSASGTPNEQFF
J gene: TRBJ2-2; clone size: NA; D gene: NA; V gene: TRBV9; CDR3 DNA: TGTGCCAGCAGCGTAGCACGGACCGGGGAGCTGTTTTTT; CDR3 protein: CASSVARTGELFF
J gene: TRBJ1-3; clone size: NA; D gene: NA; V gene: TRBV30; CDR3 DNA: TGTGCCTGGAGTGTCGACTTCTCTGGAAACACCATATATTTT; CDR3 protein: CAWSVDFSGNTIYF
J gene: TRBJ2-7; clone size: NA; D gene: NA; V gene: TRBV14; CDR3 DNA: TGTGCCAGCAGCCAAGGACAACTACAAATCTACGAGCAGTACTTC; CDR3 protein: CASSQGQLQIYEQYF
J gene: TRBJ1-2; clone size: once; D gene: NA; V gene: TRBV6-5; CDR3 DNA: TGTGCCAGCAGTTACAGCTTGACTGGTGGCTACACCTTC; CDR3 protein: CASSYSLTGGYTF
J gene: TRBJ2-7; clone size: NA; D gene: TRBD1; V gene: TRBV19; CDR3 DNA: TGTGCCAGTAGTATCCGGGACAGGGGCCACGAGCAGTACTTC; CDR3 protein: CASSIRDRGHEQYF
J gene: TRBJ1-3; clone size: NA; D gene: NA; V gene: TRBV10-1; CDR3 DNA: TGCGCCAGCAGTGAAACTAGCTCTGGAAACACCATATATTTT; CDR3 protein: CASSETSSGNTIYF
J gene: TRBJ2-1; clone size: NA; D gene: TRBD2; V gene: TRBV20-1; CDR3 DNA: TGCAGTGCTAGTCCGGTGACTAGCGTAAGGAATGAGCAGTTCTTC; CDR3 protein: CSASPVTSVRNEQFF
J gene: TRBJ1-4; clone size: NA; D gene: NA; V gene: TRBV4-1; CDR3 DNA: TGCGCCAGCAGCCAAATCAGGGCAGGGGTCGAATATAATGAAAAACTGTTTTTT; CDR3 protein: CASSQIRAGVEYNEKLFF
J gene: TRBJ1-1; clone size: NA; D gene: TRBD1; V gene: TRBV4-3; CDR3 DNA: TGCGCCAGCAGCCACGGACAGGCGAGCACTGAAGCTTTCTTT; CDR3 protein: CASSHGQASTEAFF
J gene: TRBJ1-1; clone size: NA; D gene: NA; V gene: TRBV3-1/TRBV3-2; CDR3 DNA: TGTGCCAGCAGCCACCGCACTGAAGCTTTCTTT; CDR3 protein: CASSHRTEAFF
J gene: TRBJ2-7; clone size: NA; D gene: TRBD1; V gene: TRBV6-5; CDR3 DNA: TGTGCCAGCAGCTGGGGACAGGACAACTACGAGCAGTACTTC; CDR3 protein: CASSWGQDNYEQYF
J gene: TRBJ2-1; clone size: NA; D gene: NA; V gene: TRBV3-1/TRBV3-2; CDR3 DNA: TGTGCCAGCAGCCAAGACGTAACTTTAGGGAATGAGCAGTTCTTC; CDR3 protein: CASSQDVTLGNEQFF
J gene: TRBJ2-1; clone size: NA; D gene: TRBD1; V gene: TRBV12-5; CDR3 DNA: TGTGCTAGTGGTTTGGCCGCCGGGGACAGGGCATACAATGAGCAGTTCTTC; CDR3 protein: CASGLAAGDRAYNEQFF
J gene: TRBJ1-2; clone size: NA; D gene: NA; V gene: TRBV6-5; CDR3 DNA: TGTGCCAGCAGTTGGGGCAGAAACTATGGCTACACCTTC; CDR3 protein: CASSWGRNYGYTF
J gene: TRBJ2-5; clone size: NA; D gene: NA; V gene: TRBV7-9; CDR3 DNA: TGTGCCAGCAGCTCCTCCAGGTACCAAGAGACCCAGTACTTC; CDR3 protein: CASSSSRYQETQYF
J gene: TRBJ2-1; clone size: NA; D gene: NA; V gene: TRBV5-5; CDR3 DNA: TGTGCCAGCAGCTTGTCCGACAATGAGCAGTTCTTC; CDR3 protein: CASSLSDNEQFF
J gene: TRBJ2-7; clone size: NA; D gene: NA; V gene: TRBV5-4; CDR3 DNA: TGTGCCAGCAGTCTAAACTACGGTGAGCAGTACTTC; CDR3 protein: CASSLNYGEQYF
J gene: TRBJ2-4; clone size: NA; D gene: NA; V gene: TRBV18; CDR3 DNA: TGTGCCAGCTCCCCGGGGGATGCAAACATTCAGTACTTC; CDR3 protein: CASSPGDANIQYF
J gene: TRBJ2-1; clone size: once; D gene: NA; V gene: TRBV24-1; CDR3 DNA: TGTGCCACCAGTGACCCCAGGGTCAATGAGCAGTTCTTC; CDR3 protein: CATSDPRVNEQFF
J gene: TRBJ2-1; clone size: NA; D gene: TRBD2; V gene: TRBV7-9; CDR3 DNA: TGTGCCAGCAGCTTGGGACTAGCGGGGGGGACGTCCTACAATGAGCAGTTCTTC; CDR3 protein: CASSLGLAGGTSYNEQFF
J gene: TRBJ1-1; clone size: NA; D gene: NA; V gene: TRBV5-1; CDR3 DNA: TGCGCCAGCAAGCGGCAGGGAGGAAAGAACACTGAAGCTTTCTTT; CDR3 protein: CASKRQGGKNTEAFF
J gene: TRBJ1-2; clone size: NA; D gene: NA; V gene: TRBV6-2/TRBV6-3; CDR3 DNA: TGTGCCAGCAGTTACGTAGGGATTGGCTATGGCTACACCTTC; CDR3 protein: CASSYVGIGYGYTF
J gene: TRBJ2-7; clone size: NA; D gene: NA; V gene: TRBV5-8; CDR3 DNA: TGTGCCAGCACTCGGAGCCAGTTCGCCTACGAGCAGTACTTC; CDR3 protein: CASTRSQFAYEQYF
J gene: TRBJ1-6; clone size: NA; D gene: NA; V gene: TRBV6-1; CDR3 DNA: TGTGCCAGCAGTGAGGACGGGCTCTATAATTCACCCCTCCACTTT; CDR3 protein: CASSEDGLYNSPLHF
J gene: TRBJ1-4; clone size: NA; D gene: TRBD1; V gene: TRBV4-1; CDR3 DNA: TGCGCCAGCAGCCAAAATTCAAGGCAGGGGGACGAAAAACTGTTTTTT; CDR3 protein: CASSQNSRQGDEKLFF
J gene: TRBJ2-3; clone size: NA; D gene: NA; V gene: TRBV5-1; CDR3 DNA: TGCGCCAGCAGCTTGGAGGGCAGGTACACAGATACGCAGTATTTT; CDR3 protein: CASSLEGRYTDTQYF
J gene: TRBJ2-3; clone size: NA; D gene: NA; V gene: TRBV7-9; CDR3 DNA: TGTGCCAGCAGCTCAACCCGAGGATGGTCAGATACGCAGTATTTT; CDR3 protein: CASSSTRGWSDTQYF
J gene: TRBJ2-1; clone size: NA; D gene: TRBD1; V gene: TRBV5-4; CDR3 DNA: TGTGCCAGCAGCACGACAGGGAATGAGCAGTTCTTC; CDR3 protein: CASSTTGNEQFF
J gene: TRBJ1-2; clone size: NA; D gene: TRBD1; V gene: TRBV11-2; CDR3 DNA: TGTGCCAGCTCTCCCGGGACAGCCATAGGCTACACCTTC; CDR3 protein: CASSPGTAIGYTF
J gene: TRBJ1-6; clone size: once; D gene: NA; V gene: TRBV4-1; CDR3 DNA: TGCGCCAGCAGCCCGAGAGGGGGGGACTCACCCCTCCACTTT; CDR3 protein: CASSPRGGDSPLHF
J gene: TRBJ1-1; clone size: NA; D gene: NA; V gene: TRBV4-1; CDR3 DNA: TGCGCCAGCAGAATGGGACCCGTGGTGATGACTGAAGCTTTCTTT; CDR3 protein: CASRMGPVVMTEAFF
J gene: TRBJ1-2; clone size: NA; D gene: TRBD1; V gene: TRBV6-2/TRBV6-3; CDR3 DNA: TGTGCCAGCAGTGCGGACAGGGCTCGCTATGGCTACACCTTC; CDR3 protein: CASSADRARYGYTF
J gene: TRBJ2-3; clone size: NA; D gene: TRBD1; V gene: TRBV30; CDR3 DNA: TGTGCCTGGAGTCAATCATTGAGACAGGGGGCAGATACGCAGTATTTT; CDR3 protein: CAWSQSLRQGADTQYF
J gene: TRBJ1-2; clone size: NA; D gene: NA; V gene: TRBV7-9; CDR3 DNA: TGTGCCAGCAGCTTATCCCGGCCAGGCCGCCCCTATGGCTACACCTTC; CDR3 protein: CASSLSRPGRPYGYTF
J gene: TRBJ1-1; clone size: NA; D gene: NA; V gene: TRBV27; CDR3 DNA: TGTGCCAGCAGTTTATTGGGAAGGGGCAGCTTGAGCACTGAAGCTTTCTTT; CDR3 protein: CASSLLGRGSLSTEAFF
J gene: TRBJ1-5; clone size: NA; D gene: NA; V gene: TRBV6-1; CDR3 DNA: TGTGCCAGCAGTGAAGCGCTGAGACAAGGGCGCCGGCAGCCCCAGCATTTT; CDR3 protein: CASSEALRQGRRQPQHF
J gene: TRBJ1-5; clone size: NA; D gene: NA; V gene: TRBV18; CDR3 DNA: TGTGCCAGCTCACCTACAGGGATGGGTCAGCCCCAGCATTTT; CDR3 protein: CASSPTGMGQPQHF
J gene: TRBJ1-4; clone size: NA; D gene: TRBD1; V gene: TRBV5-4; CDR3 DNA: TGTGCCAGTAAGCAGGGGGCAGCAACTAATGAAAAACTGTTTTTT; CDR3 protein: CASKQGAATNEKLFF
J gene: TRBJ1-1; clone size: once; D gene: NA; V gene: TRBV13; CDR3 DNA: TGTGCCAGCAGCACGACAGTTAACACTGAAGCTTTCTTT; CDR3 protein: CASSTTVNTEAFF
J gene: TRBJ2-7; clone size: NA; D gene: NA; V gene: TRBV5-1; CDR3 DNA: TGCGCCAGCAGCTCCCTTCAGGGACTCTCCTACGAGCAGTACTTC; CDR3 protein: CASSSLQGLSYEQYF
J gene: TRBJ2-3; clone size: NA; D gene: NA; V gene: TRBV3-1/TRBV3-2; CDR3 DNA: TGTGCCAGCAGCCAAGGACCGCGGGGGCTAGTAACGGATACGCAGTATTTT; CDR3 protein: CASSQGPRGLVTDTQYF
J gene: TRBJ2-5; clone size: NA; D gene: NA; V gene: TRBV29-1; CDR3 DNA: TGCAGCGTTGAAGATTCTTTCGAGGCAGGAGAGACCCAGTACTTC; CDR3 protein: CSVEDSFEAGETQYF
J gene: TRBJ1-3; clone size: NA; D gene: NA; V gene: TRBV3-1/TRBV3-2; CDR3 DNA: TGTGCCAGCAGCCGGACAGCAGACTCTGGAAACACCATATATTTT; CDR3 protein: CASSRTADSGNTIYF
J gene: TRBJ2-7; clone size: NA; D gene: NA; V gene: TRBV11-2; CDR3 DNA: TGTGCCAGCAGCCCAGCAGGCTATGTCTACGAGCAGTACTTC; CDR3 protein: CASSPAGYVYEQYF
J gene: TRBJ1-3; clone size: NA; D gene: NA; V gene: TRBV5-1; CDR3 DNA: TGCGCCAGCAGCTTGGATCTGGGTCTGGACACCATATATTTT; CDR3 protein: CASSLDLGLDTIYF
J gene: TRBJ2-3; clone size: NA; D gene: NA; V gene: TRBV27; CDR3 DNA: TGTGCCAGCAGTCCCGGCGGCACAGATACGCAGTATTTT; CDR3 protein: CASSPGGTDTQYF